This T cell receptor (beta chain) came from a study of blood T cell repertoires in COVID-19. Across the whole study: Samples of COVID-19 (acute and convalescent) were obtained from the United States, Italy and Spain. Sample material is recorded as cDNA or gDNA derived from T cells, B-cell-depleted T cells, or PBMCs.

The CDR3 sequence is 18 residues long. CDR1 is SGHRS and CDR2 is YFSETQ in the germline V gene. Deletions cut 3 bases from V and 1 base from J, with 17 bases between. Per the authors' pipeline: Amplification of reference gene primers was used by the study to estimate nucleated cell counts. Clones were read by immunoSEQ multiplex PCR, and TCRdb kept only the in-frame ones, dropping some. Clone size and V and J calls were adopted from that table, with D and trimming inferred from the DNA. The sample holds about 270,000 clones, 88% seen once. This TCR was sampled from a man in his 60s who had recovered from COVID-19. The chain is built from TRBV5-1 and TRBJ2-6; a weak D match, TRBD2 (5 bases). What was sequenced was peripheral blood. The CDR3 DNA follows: TGCGCCAGCAGCTCCTCCGAAGGGCGACTATCTGGGGCCAACGTCCTGACTTTC. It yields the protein CASSSSEGRLSGANVLTF. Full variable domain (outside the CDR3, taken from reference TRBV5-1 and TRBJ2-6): KAGVTQTPRYLIKTRGQQVTLSCSPISGHRSVSWYQQTPGQGLQFLFEYFSETQRNKGNFPGRFSGRQFSNSRSEMNVSTLELGDSALYLCASSSSEGRLSGANVLTFGAGSRLTVL.